This T cell receptor (beta chain) stems from a study of T cell clonotyping in hematopoietic cell transplantation. General observations from the study: After transplant, recipient diversity fell while pathologically expanded clonotypes grew through day 180. Broader posttransplant TCR repertoire diversity was predicted by graft donor and pretransplant recipient Inverse Simpson Index values. Few recipient clonotypes overlapped donors; over 95% were de novo at given depth.

Trimming took 3 bases from V and 3 from J, leaving 12 bases between them. CDR1 is MGHRA, CDR2 YSYEKL, per germline. The CDR3 spans 15 residues. This clone has a handful of counts. Antigen unknown. Clones were read by immunoSEQ multiplex PCR, and TCRdb kept only the in-frame ones, dropping some. The sample shows fewer than 15,000 clones, around 86% of them seen only once. The source material was PBMCs, sampled 100 days after allogeneic stem cell transplant. This sequence was found in a male patient aged 45-60 years who had an allogeneic stem cell transplant from an unrelated donor, so T cells may come from the graft donor. Some clones in this sample may be carry-over from other donors' samples. The chain couples TRBV4-1 to TRBJ1-5; perhaps TRBD1 as D (6 bases). For the CDR3, the DNA is TGCGCCAGCAGCCACGACACAGGGAACAATCAGCCCCAGCATTTT. Translating gives CASSHDTGNNQPQHF.